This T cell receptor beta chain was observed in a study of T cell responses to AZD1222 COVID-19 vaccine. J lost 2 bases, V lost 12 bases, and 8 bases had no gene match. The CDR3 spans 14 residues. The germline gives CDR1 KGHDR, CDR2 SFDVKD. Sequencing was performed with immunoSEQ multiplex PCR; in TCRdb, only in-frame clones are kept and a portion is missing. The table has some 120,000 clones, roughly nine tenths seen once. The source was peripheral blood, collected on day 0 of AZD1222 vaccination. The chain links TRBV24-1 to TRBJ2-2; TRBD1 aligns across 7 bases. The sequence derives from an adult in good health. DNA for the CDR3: TGTGCCGCCGGGACAGAAGTTAACACCGGGGAGCTGTTTTTT. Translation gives CAAGTEVNTGELFF.